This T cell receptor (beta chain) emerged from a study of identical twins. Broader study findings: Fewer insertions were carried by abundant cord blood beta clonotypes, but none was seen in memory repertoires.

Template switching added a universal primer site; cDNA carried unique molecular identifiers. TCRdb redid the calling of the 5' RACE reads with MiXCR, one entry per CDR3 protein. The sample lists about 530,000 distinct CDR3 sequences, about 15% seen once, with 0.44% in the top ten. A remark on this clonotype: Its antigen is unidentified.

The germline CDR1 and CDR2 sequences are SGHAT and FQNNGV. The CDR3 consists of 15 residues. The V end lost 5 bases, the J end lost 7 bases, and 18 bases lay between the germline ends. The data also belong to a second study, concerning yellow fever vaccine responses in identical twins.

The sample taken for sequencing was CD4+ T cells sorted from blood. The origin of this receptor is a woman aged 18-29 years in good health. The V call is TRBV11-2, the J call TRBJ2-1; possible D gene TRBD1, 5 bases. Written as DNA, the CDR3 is TGTGCCAGCAGCAACCTCAAGGGGTTTGGGAATGAGCAGTTCTTC. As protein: CASSNLKGFGNEQFF.